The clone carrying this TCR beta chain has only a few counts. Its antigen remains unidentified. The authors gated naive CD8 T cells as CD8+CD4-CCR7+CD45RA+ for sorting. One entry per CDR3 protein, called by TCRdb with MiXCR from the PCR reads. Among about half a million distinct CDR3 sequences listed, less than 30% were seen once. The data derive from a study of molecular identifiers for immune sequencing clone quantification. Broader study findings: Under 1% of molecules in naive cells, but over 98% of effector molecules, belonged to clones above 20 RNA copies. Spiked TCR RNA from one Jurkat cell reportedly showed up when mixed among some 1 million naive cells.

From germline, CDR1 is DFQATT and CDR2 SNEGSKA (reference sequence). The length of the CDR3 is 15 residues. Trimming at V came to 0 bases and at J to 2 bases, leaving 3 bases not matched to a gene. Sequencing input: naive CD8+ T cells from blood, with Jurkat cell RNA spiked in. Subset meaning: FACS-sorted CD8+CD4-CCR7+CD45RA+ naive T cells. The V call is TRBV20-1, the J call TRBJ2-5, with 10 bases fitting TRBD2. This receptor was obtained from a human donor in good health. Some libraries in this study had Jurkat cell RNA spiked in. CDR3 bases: TGCAGTGCTAGAGATAGAGCGGGGGGGCAAGAGACCCAGTACTTC. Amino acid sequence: CSARDRAGGQETQYF.